Here is one T cell receptor beta chain with its context. The sample is drawn from a study of blood T cell repertoires in COVID-19. Turning to the study itself: Both acute and convalescent COVID-19 samples were obtained from the United States, Italy and Spain. Sample material is recorded as cDNA or gDNA derived from T cells, B-cell-depleted T cells, or PBMCs.

Original analysis: Estimates of nucleated cell counts were drawn from the amplification of reference gene primers. Using immunoSEQ multiplex PCR, the repertoire was profiled, and TCRdb retains in-frame clones only, with some absent. That table is the source of V, J and clone size, and D and trimming were worked out from the DNA. The profile shows around 73,000 clones, roughly four fifths of them singletons. The CDR3 contains 14 residues. Between the trimmed V and J ends, which lost 5 bases and 3 bases, there was a span of 14 bases. Germline V CDR1 and CDR2: MNHEY, SMNVEV (reference sequence). The sequence derives from a woman aged 55 to 70 with acute or convalescent COVID-19. The sample comprised peripheral blood. This chain joins TRBV27 and TRBJ2-7, with TRBD1 as a possible D gene (5 bases). This CDR3 is CASSGAQGYYEQYF. CDR3 coding DNA: TGTGCCAGCAGTGGGGCGCAGGGCTACTACGAGCAGTACTTC.